These T cell receptor beta chains were read from a single sample in a study of blood T cells in healthy people across ages. TCRdb re-called the 5' RACE reads with MiXCR, one entry per CDR3 protein. Of over 1.5 million distinct CDR3 sequences listed, 40% to 55% are singletons. The sequencing sample was made of blood. The receptors stem from a woman aged 40 to 50 in good health. The CDR3 runs from the conserved cysteine through the conserved F or W. The D gene is left open where the match is weak. Some rows have no size entry. The others give once, few or many, or a class for an expanded clone.

clone_size j_call v_call d_call cdr3_nt cdr3_aa
few TRBJ2-3 TRBV7-2 . TGTGCCAGCAGCAATTACGGGGCCACAGATACGCAGTATTTT CASSNYGATDTQYF
few TRBJ2-1 TRBV6-6 TRBD2 TGTGCCAGCAAAATAGCGGGGGGCAATGAGCAGTTCTTC CASKIAGGNEQFF
few TRBJ2-3 TRBV7-8 TRBD2 TGTGCCAGCACCCCTAGCGGGTTCAGCACAGATACGCAGTATTTT CASTPSGFSTDTQYF
. TRBJ2-3 TRBV7-2 TRBD2 TGTGCCAGCACCTCTAGCGGAACCAGCACAGATACGCAGTATTTT CASTSSGTSTDTQYF
. TRBJ2-3 TRBV6-5 . TGTGCCAGCAGTTCCTCTGCAAATACGCAGTATTTT CASSSSANTQYF
. TRBJ1-2 TRBV4-3 . TGCGCCAGCAGCCAAGAGGGAACCAGCAACTATGGCTACACCTTC CASSQEGTSNYGYTF
. TRBJ2-7 TRBV6-2/TRBV6-3 . TGTGCCAGCAGTGTCATGGACGGGTTCAGCTCCTACAAGCAGTACTTC CASSVMDGFSSYKQYF
. TRBJ1-5 TRBV6-6 TRBD1 TGTGCCAGCAGTGCACCTAGGGACAGGGGCAATCAGCCCCAGCATTTT CASSAPRDRGNQPQHF
. TRBJ2-7 TRBV5-1 TRBD1 TGCGCCAGCAGCCCACAGGGACAGGGGTTATCCTACGAGCAGTACTTC CASSPQGQGLSYEQYF
. TRBJ1-2 TRBV9 TRBD1 TGTGCCAGCAGCGACGGACAGGACCTCTATGGCTACACCTTC CASSDGQDLYGYTF
. TRBJ1-1 TRBV20-1 . TGCAGTGCTAGTTCGGGTCCAGTGTACGCTGAAGCTTTCTTT CSASSGPVYAEAFF
. TRBJ2-5 TRBV10-3 TRBD1 TGTGCCATCAGCGAAACGCGGGACAGGGGAGAGACCCAGTACTTC CAISETRDRGETQYF
. TRBJ2-4 TRBV7-2 TRBD2 TGTGCCAGCAGCTTTGATATAGCGGGGTGGGACCAAAACATTCAGTACTTC CASSFDIAGWDQNIQYF
. TRBJ1-5 TRBV7-2 TRBD1 TGTGCCAGCAGCCAGACAGGGCCTAGCAATCAGCCCCAGCATTTT CASSQTGPSNQPQHF
. TRBJ2-7 TRBV4-3 . TGCGCCAGCAGCCAAGAGAGAGGGTTAGGGGCTTACGAGCAGTACTTC CASSQERGLGAYEQYF
few TRBJ2-5 TRBV7-9 TRBD1 TGTGCCAGCAGCTCGACAGGGGGAAAGACCCAGTACTTC CASSSTGGKTQYF
. TRBJ1-1 TRBV29-1 . TGCAGCGCCATTGACAGCCACAACACTGAAGCTTTCTTT CSAIDSHNTEAFF
. TRBJ2-1 TRBV2 TRBD2 TGTGCCAGCGAGGGCGGGGGGGCCATGGTGAATGAGCAGTTCTTC CASEGGGAMVNEQFF
. TRBJ1-2 TRBV29-1 . TGCAGCCTTAGGGAGGGTATCTATGGCTACACCTTC CSLREGIYGYTF
few TRBJ2-5 TRBV3-1 TRBD2 TGTGCCAGCAGCCAAGATCCGACTAGCGACCGCGAGACCCAGTACTTC CASSQDPTSDRETQYF
. TRBJ2-1 TRBV20-1 TRBD1 TGCAGTGTCAGTGGGGACAGTTCCTACAATGAGCAGTTCTTC CSVSGDSSYNEQFF
. TRBJ1-2 TRBV6-5 . TGTGCCAGCAGGGGCGGGGGGGTCTATGGCTACACCTTC CASRGGGVYGYTF
few TRBJ2-3 TRBV11-2 TRBD2 TGTGCCAGCAGCTCCCACACTAGCGGGGGTAGCACAGATACGCAGTATTTT CASSSHTSGGSTDTQYF
few TRBJ2-5 TRBV28 TRBD2 TGTGCCAGCAGTTTATTGTTGGCGGGGGGGACGGTAGAAGAGACCCAGTACTTC CASSLLLAGGTVEETQYF
. TRBJ2-1 TRBV28 TRBD2 TGTGCCTCTAGCGGGGGGGCAACAGGTGATGAGCAGTTCTTC CASSGGATGDEQFF
few TRBJ2-7 TRBV29-1 . TGCAGCGGATCGACAGTCTCCTACGAGCAGTACTTC CSGSTVSYEQYF
. TRBJ2-1 TRBV7-6 . TGTGCCAGCAGCCCTAGGGGAAGGTTCACTGAGTCCTACAATGAGCAGTTCTTC CASSPRGRFTESYNEQFF
few TRBJ2-1 TRBV20-1 . TGCAGTGCTAGTTTGGTGTCCGAGTCCTACAATGAGCAGTTCTTC CSASLVSESYNEQFF
few TRBJ2-1 TRBV3-1 . TGTGCCAGCAGCCCGCAGCTTTCCCCAGGAGCCAATGAGCAGTTCTTC CASSPQLSPGANEQFF
. TRBJ1-4 TRBV4-2 TRBD1 TGTGCCAGCGGACAGGCTGCAACTAATGAAAAACTGTTTTTT CASGQAATNEKLFF
. TRBJ2-7 TRBV28 TRBD1 TGTGCCAGCACCAGACTAGGGACAGGGACGAGCGAGCAGTACTTC CASTRLGTGTSEQYF
. TRBJ2-5 TRBV6-6 . TGTGCCAGCACCTTAGGGCCGGATGAGACCCAGTACTTC CASTLGPDETQYF
few TRBJ1-5 TRBV6-1 TRBD1 TGTGCCAGCAGACCCGGGACAGGGATTCAGCCCCAGCATTTT CASRPGTGIQPQHF
few TRBJ2-3 TRBV20-1 TRBD2 TGCAGTGCTAGAGGGCGGGGGGAAGATACGCAGTATTTT CSARGRGEDTQYF
. TRBJ2-2 TRBV29-1 . TGCAGCGTTGATCCCCTCGGGACCGGGGAGCTGTTTTTT CSVDPLGTGELFF
. TRBJ2-5 TRBV24-1 TRBD1 TGTGCCACCAGTGACCCCCGGGACAGAAATTACAATGAGCAGTACTTC CATSDPRDRNYNEQYF
once TRBJ2-2 TRBV4-3 . TGCGCCAGCAGCCCAGATGTCGACTCGAACACCGGGGAGCTGTTTTTT CASSPDVDSNTGELFF
. TRBJ2-3 TRBV6-1 . TGTGCCAGCTGCCCCCGACCCGAGGGGCGTGTTACAGATACGCAGTATTTT CASCPRPEGRVTDTQYF
. TRBJ2-5 TRBV7-8 . TGTGCCACTCATTGGGGGAGTGATGAAGGGACCCGGGAGACCCAGTACTTC CATHWGSDEGTRETQYF
. TRBJ2-7 TRBV7-8 . TGTGCCAGCAGCACCCAGGCCGGCGGGGCCTACGAGCAGTACTTC CASSTQAGGAYEQYF
. TRBJ2-5 TRBV7-2 TRBD2 TGTGCCAGCAGCCGACTAGCGGGCACCAGGGCCCAGTACTTC CASSRLAGTRAQYF
once TRBJ2-1 TRBV20-1 TRBD1 TGCGGTGCTCGAAAGGGGGCCAGCCTGGATGAGCAGTTCTTC CGARKGASLDEQFF
. TRBJ2-5 TRBV6-1 TRBD2 TGTGCCAGCATTAAGCTAGCGGAAGAGACCCAGTACTTC CASIKLAEETQYF
few TRBJ2-3 TRBV7-2 TRBD2 TGTGCCAGCAGCCGAGGGACTAGCCCCACAGATACGCAGTATTTT CASSRGTSPTDTQYF
. TRBJ2-1 TRBV28 TRBD1 TGTGCCAGCCTGCCGGACAGGGGCAAATACAATGAGCAGTTCTTC CASLPDRGKYNEQFF
. TRBJ2-1 TRBV12-3/TRBV12-4 TRBD2 TGTGCCAGCAGTTTTCCGCGGGGGAGGTACAATGAGCAGTTCTTC CASSFPRGRYNEQFF
. TRBJ1-2 TRBV28 TRBD1 TGTGCCAGCAGTCCCCTGAGGACAGGGCTGGAAGGCTACACCTTC CASSPLRTGLEGYTF
. TRBJ2-5 TRBV9 . TGTGCCAGCAGCGTAGAGGGCAGCCAAGAGACCCAGTACTTC CASSVEGSQETQYF
. TRBJ1-4 TRBV6-2/TRBV6-3 TRBD1 TGTGCCAGCAGACCGCCCGGGACAGTTAATGAAAAACTGTTTTTT CASRPPGTVNEKLFF
. TRBJ2-3 TRBV3-1 TRBD2 TGTGCCAGCAGCCTCGGGACTAGGTCCGATACGCAGTATTTT CASSLGTRSDTQYF
few TRBJ2-7 TRBV7-6 TRBD2 TGTGCCAGCAGCTTAGATGGGACTAGCAACGAGCAGTACTTC CASSLDGTSNEQYF
. TRBJ2-7 TRBV6-1 . TGTGCCAGCAGTGAAGGCCGGGACAAAATCTACGAGCAGTACTTC CASSEGRDKIYEQYF
. TRBJ2-1 TRBV6-2/TRBV6-3 . TGTGCCAGCACCAACTTCAATGGTGAGCAGTTCTTC CASTNFNGEQFF
few TRBJ2-3 TRBV6-5 TRBD2 TGTGCCAGCAGTTCCCAGGCTAGCGGATGGGAAGGAGATACGCAGTATTTT CASSSQASGWEGDTQYF
. TRBJ1-5 TRBV7-2 . TGTGCCAGCAGGGTTGGAGGGACGCAGCCCCAGCATTTT CASRVGGTQPQHF
few TRBJ2-3 TRBV11-2 . TGTGCCAGCAGGGAGATGGATACGCAGTATTTT CASREMDTQYF
. TRBJ1-2 TRBV7-8 TRBD1 TGTGCCAGCAGCTTAATGATTAGGGGGCTGCGTAGCTATGGCTACACCTTC CASSLMIRGLRSYGYTF
. TRBJ2-5 TRBV18 TRBD2 TGTGCCAGCTCACCTTTGCCGACTAGCGGGGTACAAGAGACCCAGTACTTC CASSPLPTSGVQETQYF
. TRBJ1-2 TRBV7-2 . TGTGCCAGCAGCTCTCCGGGATCCGGGGAAAGCTACACCTTC CASSSPGSGESYTF